A selection of T cell receptor beta chains follows, all from one sample in a study of blood T cell repertoires in COVID-19. Method: immunoSEQ multiplex PCR; TCRdb's copy keeps in-frame clones and lacks some. The data contain some 98,000 clones, 80% to 90% of them singletons. The specimen was peripheral blood. These receptors all stem from a man aged 55 to 70 with acute or convalescent COVID-19. CDR3s include the opening cysteine and the closing phenylalanine or tryptophan. Fields, in order: J gene, D gene, V gene, clone size, CDR3 protein, CDR3 DNA. D genes are given only for firm matches. Size is omitted from some rows. Given values are once, few, many or a class for expanded clones.

j_call: TRBJ2-4; d_call: TRBD1; v_call: TRBV2; clone_size: .; cdr3_aa: CASSAGGLAKNIQYF; cdr3_nt: TGTGCCAGCAGTGCAGGGGGTTTAGCCAAAAACATTCAGTACTTC
j_call: TRBJ1-1; d_call: .; v_call: TRBV6-5; clone_size: .; cdr3_aa: CASRQTVNTEAFF; cdr3_nt: TGTGCCAGCAGGCAGACAGTTAACACTGAAGCTTTCTTT
j_call: TRBJ2-2; d_call: TRBD2; v_call: TRBV5-6; clone_size: .; cdr3_aa: CASSLVDSGGMNTGELFF; cdr3_nt: TGTGCCAGCAGCTTGGTTGATAGCGGGGGCATGAACACCGGGGAGCTGTTTTTT
j_call: TRBJ2-1; d_call: .; v_call: TRBV27; clone_size: .; cdr3_aa: CASSLPGAVYNEQFF; cdr3_nt: TGTGCCAGCAGTTTACCAGGGGCGGTCTACAATGAGCAGTTCTTC
j_call: TRBJ1-6; d_call: .; v_call: TRBV5-1; clone_size: .; cdr3_aa: CASSLGAPIQGMGSYNSPLHF; cdr3_nt: TGCGCCAGCAGCTTGGGGGCCCCCATACAGGGAATGGGCTCCTATAATTCACCCCTCCACTTT
j_call: TRBJ2-5; d_call: .; v_call: TRBV6-1; clone_size: .; cdr3_aa: CASSASGQIETQYF; cdr3_nt: TGTGCCAGCAGTGCCTCTGGACAGATAGAGACCCAGTACTTC
j_call: TRBJ2-3; d_call: .; v_call: TRBV2; clone_size: .; cdr3_aa: CASLYEQGSTDTQYF; cdr3_nt: TGTGCCAGCCTCTACGAACAGGGTAGCACAGATACGCAGTATTTT
j_call: TRBJ1-2; d_call: .; v_call: TRBV28; clone_size: .; cdr3_aa: CASSFAGHNGYTF; cdr3_nt: TGTGCCAGCAGTTTTGCAGGCCATAATGGCTACACCTTC
j_call: TRBJ2-7; d_call: .; v_call: TRBV7-9; clone_size: .; cdr3_aa: CASRLGSGKSYEQYF; cdr3_nt: TGTGCCAGCAGACTAGGATCAGGCAAATCCTACGAGCAGTACTTC
j_call: TRBJ2-1; d_call: TRBD2; v_call: TRBV4-2; clone_size: .; cdr3_aa: CASRMWTSGGGEQFF; cdr3_nt: TGTGCCAGCAGAATGTGGACTAGCGGGGGAGGTGAGCAGTTCTTC
j_call: TRBJ1-6; d_call: .; v_call: TRBV7-6; clone_size: .; cdr3_aa: CASSFDSYDSPLHF; cdr3_nt: TGTGCCAGCAGCTTCGACTCGTACGATTCACCCCTCCACTTT
j_call: TRBJ1-4; d_call: .; v_call: TRBV4-2; clone_size: .; cdr3_aa: CASSQSSGARNEKLFF; cdr3_nt: TGTGCCAGCAGCCAGTCCTCAGGGGCCCGGAATGAAAAACTGTTTTTT
j_call: TRBJ2-5; d_call: .; v_call: TRBV27; clone_size: .; cdr3_aa: CASSPGQIQETQYF; cdr3_nt: TGTGCCAGCAGCCCAGGGCAGATTCAAGAGACCCAGTACTTC
j_call: TRBJ1-2; d_call: TRBD1; v_call: TRBV19; clone_size: once; cdr3_aa: CASSPRDRRHGYTF; cdr3_nt: TGTGCCAGTAGTCCAAGGGACAGGCGACATGGCTACACCTTC
j_call: TRBJ1-1; d_call: TRBD1; v_call: TRBV7-9; clone_size: .; cdr3_aa: CASSLDRGLSFF; cdr3_nt: TGTGCCAGCAGCTTAGACAGGGGGTTGTCTTTCTTT
j_call: TRBJ1-1; d_call: .; v_call: TRBV6-5; clone_size: few; cdr3_aa: CASNPMGKHTEAFF; cdr3_nt: TGTGCCAGCAACCCGATGGGCAAACACACTGAAGCTTTCTTT
j_call: TRBJ2-7; d_call: .; v_call: TRBV4-1; clone_size: .; cdr3_aa: CASSQSETRGPLEQYF; cdr3_nt: TGCGCCAGCAGCCAATCGGAGACAAGGGGCCCCCTCGAGCAGTACTTC
j_call: TRBJ2-2; d_call: .; v_call: TRBV20-1; clone_size: .; cdr3_aa: CSASGGPVGELFF; cdr3_nt: TGCAGTGCTAGTGGGGGGCCAGTCGGGGAGCTGTTTTTT
j_call: TRBJ1-5; d_call: TRBD1; v_call: TRBV2; clone_size: .; cdr3_aa: CASRTGTGGNQPQHF; cdr3_nt: TGTGCCAGCAGAACCGGGACAGGGGGCAATCAGCCCCAGCATTTT
j_call: TRBJ2-5; d_call: TRBD2; v_call: TRBV18; clone_size: .; cdr3_aa: CASSSTGTSGSRGQETQYF; cdr3_nt: TGTGCCAGCTCATCGACCGGGACTAGCGGGTCTCGGGGGCAAGAGACCCAGTACTTC
j_call: TRBJ2-2; d_call: .; v_call: TRBV5-1; clone_size: .; cdr3_aa: CASSSGDVRTGELFF; cdr3_nt: TGCGCCAGCAGCTCGGGGGACGTACGAACCGGGGAGCTGTTTTTT
j_call: TRBJ2-1; d_call: .; v_call: TRBV29-1; clone_size: .; cdr3_aa: CSVEESGPGTWVSNEQFF; cdr3_nt: TGCAGCGTTGAAGAGTCGGGGCCCGGGACATGGGTCTCCAATGAGCAGTTCTTC
j_call: TRBJ1-1; d_call: .; v_call: TRBV6-4; clone_size: .; cdr3_aa: CASSVGGRGDTEAFF; cdr3_nt: TGTGCCAGCAGTGTCGGTGGCAGGGGTGACACTGAAGCTTTCTTT
j_call: TRBJ1-1; d_call: .; v_call: TRBV25-1; clone_size: .; cdr3_aa: CASSEYLSGAEAFF; cdr3_nt: TGTGCCAGCAGTGAATATTTGAGCGGGGCTGAAGCTTTCTTT
j_call: TRBJ1-6; d_call: .; v_call: TRBV6-5; clone_size: .; cdr3_aa: CASSYPRDIYNSPLHF; cdr3_nt: TGTGCCAGCAGTTACCCCCGGGACATTTATAATTCACCCCTCCACTTT
j_call: TRBJ1-1; d_call: .; v_call: TRBV6-5; clone_size: .; cdr3_aa: CASRQLTNTEAFF; cdr3_nt: TGTGCCAGCAGACAGCTTACGAACACTGAAGCTTTCTTT
j_call: TRBJ1-6; d_call: TRBD1; v_call: TRBV13; clone_size: .; cdr3_aa: CASSLRVPGGHSPLHF; cdr3_nt: TGTGCCAGCAGCTTACGGGTACCAGGGGGCCATTCACCCCTCCACTTT
j_call: TRBJ2-3; d_call: TRBD1; v_call: TRBV2; clone_size: .; cdr3_aa: CASSESRTGVDTQYF; cdr3_nt: TGTGCCAGCAGTGAATCCCGAACAGGGGTGGATACGCAGTATTTT
j_call: TRBJ1-2; d_call: .; v_call: TRBV28; clone_size: .; cdr3_aa: CASSSHRSRFYTF; cdr3_nt: TGTGCCAGCAGCTCCCATAGATCCAGGTTTTACACCTTC
j_call: TRBJ2-5; d_call: TRBD2; v_call: TRBV6-4; clone_size: .; cdr3_aa: CASSPGTSGVETQYF; cdr3_nt: TGTGCCAGCAGCCCCGGGACTAGCGGGGTAGAGACCCAGTACTTC
j_call: TRBJ1-1; d_call: TRBD1; v_call: TRBV29-1; clone_size: .; cdr3_aa: CSVEWMAGGEAFF; cdr3_nt: TGCAGCGTTGAATGGATGGCAGGGGGTGAAGCTTTCTTT
j_call: TRBJ1-1; d_call: TRBD1; v_call: TRBV5-1; clone_size: once; cdr3_aa: CASSPQGAGTEAFF; cdr3_nt: TGCGCCAGCAGCCCACAGGGGGCGGGAACTGAAGCTTTCTTT
j_call: TRBJ2-3; d_call: .; v_call: TRBV2; clone_size: few; cdr3_aa: CASRTRDSSTDTQYF; cdr3_nt: TGTGCCAGCAGGACACGGGACTCCTCCACAGATACGCAGTATTTT
j_call: TRBJ2-7; d_call: .; v_call: TRBV7-9; clone_size: .; cdr3_aa: CASSPGQYHEQYF; cdr3_nt: TGTGCCAGCAGCCCTGGACAGTACCACGAGCAGTACTTC
j_call: TRBJ2-6; d_call: TRBD1; v_call: TRBV27; clone_size: .; cdr3_aa: CASSWTGLSGANVLTF; cdr3_nt: TGTGCCAGCAGCTGGACAGGACTCTCTGGGGCCAACGTCCTGACTTTC
j_call: TRBJ1-1; d_call: TRBD1; v_call: TRBV24-1; clone_size: .; cdr3_aa: CATSDRTGEAAFF; cdr3_nt: TGTGCCACCAGTGACCGGACAGGGGAGGCAGCTTTCTTT
j_call: TRBJ1-4; d_call: TRBD1; v_call: TRBV2; clone_size: .; cdr3_aa: CASSVMRTGENGGKLFF; cdr3_nt: TGTGCCAGCAGTGTGATGCGGACAGGAGAAAACGGAGGAAAACTGTTTTTT
j_call: TRBJ2-5; d_call: TRBD2; v_call: TRBV3-1/TRBV3-2; clone_size: .; cdr3_aa: CASSQVSGGHQETQYF; cdr3_nt: TGTGCCAGCAGCCAAGTTAGCGGGGGCCATCAAGAGACCCAGTACTTC
j_call: TRBJ2-3; d_call: .; v_call: TRBV6-6; clone_size: .; cdr3_aa: CASSYGQVGSGEQYF; cdr3_nt: TGTGCCAGCAGTTATGGACAGGTGGGATCGGGGGAGCAGTATTTT
j_call: TRBJ1-5; d_call: .; v_call: TRBV5-1; clone_size: .; cdr3_aa: CASSPGGGGQPQHF; cdr3_nt: TGCGCCAGCAGCCCTGGAGGGGGGGGACAGCCCCAGCATTTT
j_call: TRBJ2-1; d_call: .; v_call: TRBV5-4; clone_size: .; cdr3_aa: CASTRNGDNEQFF; cdr3_nt: TGTGCCAGCACCCGAAACGGGGACAATGAGCAGTTCTTC